These 9 T cell receptor beta chains originate from one sample sequenced in a study of cytomegalovirus exposure and HLA in healthy donors. In the PCR, 60 Vbeta and 13 Jbeta primers were used. The method was immunoSEQ multiplex PCR; TCRdb's version includes in-frame clones alone and lacks a portion of them. The sample holds about 160,000 clones, 60% to 85% seen once. What was sequenced was PBMCs. These receptors all come from a man in his fifties or sixties in good health and CMV-seropositive.

This chain uses TRBV27 with TRBJ1-5; D might be TRBD1 (6 bases). Germline values: CDR1 MNHEY, CDR2 SMNVEV (reference sequence). The V end lost 6 bases, the J end lost 7 bases, and 19 bases lay between the germline ends. The CDR3 length is 15 residues. The CDR3 spells CASSLTPTGRQPQHF. DNA for the CDR3: TGTGCCAGCAGCCTCACCCCGACAGGACGACAGCCCCAGCATTTT.

This clone came up once. The rearrangement joins TRBV25-1 to TRBJ2-5, with TRBD1 matching over 7 bases. V lost 4 bases and J lost 2; bases outside the gene matches: 7. The CDR3 extends over 15 amino acids. Per germline, CDR1 MGHDK and CDR2 SYGVNS. Here the CDR3 DNA reads TGTGCCAGCAGTGGGACCGGGACAGTACAAGAGACCCAGTACTTC. It yields the protein CASSGTGTVQETQYF.

This chain links TRBV2 with TRBJ1-6; D ambiguous. Germline CDR1 reads SNHLY; CDR2 reads FYNNEI. The CDR3 has 14 amino acids. With 4 bases removed from V and 6 bases from J, the gap between germline ends came to 10 bases. The CDR3, as DNA: TGTGCCAGCAGTGCGCAACAGATTAATTCACCCCTCCACTTT. It yields the protein CASSAQQINSPLHF.

Remarks on this clone: Other nucleotide sequences in the sample specify the same CDR3. This chain connects TRBV29-1 to TRBJ1-1, with TRBD1 identical over 8 bases. Germline V lookup: CDR1 SQVTM, CDR2 ANQGSEA. The length of the CDR3 is 15 residues. The V segment lost 2 bases and the J segment 7 bases; nucleotides outside the gene matches: 12. The DNA for the CDR3 is TGCAGCGTTGAAATTATCGGACAGGGAGGTGGTGAAGCTTTCTTT. This encodes CSVEIIGQGGGEAFF.

A remark on this clone: Germline and junction disagree at one end, which may indicate a read error. The genes are TRBV7-9 and TRBJ1-2; 7 nucleotides match TRBD1. CDR3 length: 12 residues. From germline, CDR1 is SEHNR and CDR2 FQNEAQ (reference sequence). CDR3 sequence reads: CSSGHRGRGYTF. CDR3 bases: TGTTCCAGCGGTCACAGGGGTCGTGGCTACACCTTC.

V and J are TRBV6-1 and TRBJ1-4; the D is unclear. The germline gives CDR1 MNHNS, CDR2 SASEGT. Trimming stripped 3 bases from V and 6 bases from J, with 11 bases between. The length of the CDR3 is 14 residues. DNA for the CDR3: TGTGCCAGCAGTGATCGGGGATTAGATGAAAAACTGTTTTTT. Translated: CASSDRGLDEKLFF.

V and J are TRBV11-2 and TRBJ2-7; 7 nucleotides align to TRBD1. Germline-derived CDR1 and CDR2 are SGHAT and FQNNGV. The CDR3 is 15 residues long. Losses at the gene ends were 5 bases for V and 3 bases for J; bases not matched to a gene: 10. CDR3 sequence (DNA): TGTGCCAGCAGCCGGCTGGGGACAGCTGACTACGAGCAGTACTTC. Encoded protein: CASSRLGTADYEQYF.

The V and J genes are TRBV7-3 and TRBJ2-2; TRBD2 matches 12 bases. Germline V gene lookup returns CDR1 SGHTA and CDR2 FQGTGA. Trimming took 5 bases from V and 7 from J; bases not matched to a gene: 14. CDR3 length equals 18 residues. The CDR3 bases are TGTGCCAGCAGCCAAACGCACGTCCTAGCGGGAGGGGGCGGGGAGCTGTTTTTT. It translates to CASSQTHVLAGGGGELFF.

The genes are TRBV5-1 and TRBJ2-7; 10 bases fit TRBD1. Unmatched junction bases numbered 10, after V lost 4 bases and J lost 6 bases. This CDR3 spans 15 amino acids. The germline CDR1 and CDR2 sequences are SGHRS and YFSETQ. The CDR3 is CASSALPGQGFEQYF. CDR3 DNA sequence: TGCGCCAGCAGCGCCCTGCCGGGACAGGGGTTCGAGCAGTACTTC.